The sequence of this T cell receptor beta chain was determined in a study of blood T cell repertoires in COVID-19. The CDR3 runs to 13 residues. The germline V and J ends were trimmed by 5 bases and 3 bases, with 10 bases remaining between them. CDR1 is MDHEN and CDR2 is SYDVKM in the germline V gene. The protocol was immunoSEQ multiplex PCR, while the TCRdb copy is restricted to in-frame clones and leaves out a portion. The table lists 300,000 to 350,000 clones, roughly 87% of them singletons. This study enrolled people aged about 18 to 100 from about 26 US geographic areas. Participants were placed into cohorts based on the clinical history they reported.

This TCR came from a woman in her thirties who had recovered from COVID-19. The chain links TRBV28 to TRBJ1-1; a possible D gene is TRBD1 (6 bases). Sequences were obtained from PBMCs or T cells enriched from blood (not recorded which). The chain's CDR3 is CASSLDRYTEAFF. CDR3 bases: TGTGCCAGCAGTCTTGACAGGTACACTGAAGCTTTCTTT.